This T cell receptor beta chain was captured in a study of CD8 T cells in ankylosing spondylitis. CDR3 size: 17 residues. The germline CDR1 and CDR2 sequences are LGHNT and FRNRAP. Trimming removed 6 bases from V and 2 bases from J; junction bases left unmatched: 15. One entry per CDR3 protein results from TCRdb running MiXCR on the 5' RACE reads. The sample includes about 160,000 distinct CDR3 sequences, under 45% of them seen just once. This TCR was sampled from a male donor with ankylosing spondylitis. The sample taken for sequencing was synovial fluid, either unsorted or a sorted T cell fraction (not recorded which). This chain connects TRBV12-5 to TRBJ2-7; TRBD2 matches 8 bases. The CDR3 reads CASGLGGTRILTYEQYF. The DNA of the CDR3 is TGTGCTAGTGGCCTAGGAGGGACTAGAATTCTCACCTACGAGCAGTACTTC. Based on the CDR3 plus reference TRBV12-5 and TRBJ2-7, the full variable domain is DARVTQTPRHKVTEMGQEVTMRCQPILGHNTVFWYRQTMMQGLELLAYFRNRAPLDDSGMPKDRFSAEMPDATLATLKIQPSEPRDSAVYFCASGLGGTRILTYEQYFGPGTRLTVT.